The 28 T cell receptor beta chains below were found in one sample sequenced in a study of blood T cell repertoires in COVID-19 (dated by TCRdb to 2018 to 2020). Libraries were built with the immunoSEQ multiplex PCR assay. TCRdb took over this immuneACCESS table, retaining in-frame rearrangements with V and J assigned. Such tables are incomplete; in checked studies, under half of the missing clones stem from an unresolved V gene, and the remainder is unexplained. This sample lists approximately 300,000 clones; more than 80% were detected once. Jointly, the top ten make up about 6.8% of the sample. Sequenced: peripheral blood. These receptors came from a man aged 18-30 years who had recovered from COVID-19.

The CDR3 region is CSVEEGVTGELFF. In DNA, the CDR3 is TGCAGCGTTGAGGAGGGAGTCACCGGGGAGCTGTTTTTT. The chain joins TRBV29-1 to TRBJ2-2, with TRBD2 as a possible D gene (6 bases). Trimming took off 3 bases at V and 4 bases at J, with 9 bases between the two ends. Germline V gene data show CDR1 as SQVTM and CDR2 as ANQGSEA. This CDR3 is built from 13 residues.

V is TRBV7-3 and J is TRBJ2-5; a weak D match, TRBD1 (6 bases). The CDR3 extends over 15 amino acids. The V gene's germline CDR1 is SGHTA and CDR2 FQGTGA. Trimming cost V 4 bases and J 5 bases, with 17 bases left between them. In DNA form, the CDR3 reads TGTGCCAGCAGCTCCAACAGGGCTAATACGGAGACCCAGTACTTC. This translates into CASSSNRANTETQYF.

The chain carries TRBV6-5 and TRBJ1-1; D perhaps matches TRBD1 (5 bases). The CDR3 length is 15 residues. V was trimmed by 2 bases and J by 3 bases, leaving 13 bases between them. Germline values: CDR1 MNHEY, CDR2 SVGAGI. This chain's CDR3 is CASSYGYFRDTEAFF. As DNA, the CDR3 is TGTGCCAGCAGTTACGGATACTTCAGGGACACTGAAGCTTTCTTT.

The V call is TRBV4-1, the J call TRBJ1-2; a weak D match, TRBD1 (5 bases). The CDR3 totals 14 residues. V was trimmed by 5 bases and J by 3 bases, leaving 13 bases between them. CDR1 is MGHRA, CDR2 YSYEKL, per germline. The CDR3, as DNA: TGCGCCAGCAGCTCAACAACAGGAGACTATGGCTACACCTTC. Its translation is CASSSTTGDYGYTF.

This clone was counted a few times. The gene calls are TRBV14 and TRBJ2-2; D is undetermined. Germline-derived CDR1 and CDR2 are SGHDN and FVKESK. V lost 2 bases, J lost 8 bases, and 21 bases lay in between. The CDR3 has 17 amino acids. CDR3 in amino acids: CASSQYSLDLDPGELFF. The DNA of the CDR3 is TGTGCCAGCAGCCAATATAGTCTAGATCTTGATCCGGGGGAGCTGTTTTTT.

V gene TRBV3-1 (or the pseudogene TRBV3-2) combines with J gene TRBJ2-1, with 11 bases aligning to TRBD2. After removal of 0 bases from V and 4 bases from J, the junction contained 8 bases not matched to a gene. This CDR3 is 18 amino acids long. Germline V CDR1 and CDR2: LGHDT, YNNKEL (reference sequence). As DNA, the CDR3 is TGTGCCAGCAGCCAAGAACAGACTAGCGGGGAGGATTACAATGAGCAGTTCTTC. It translates to CASSQEQTSGEDYNEQFF.

J is TRBJ1-1 and V is TRBV9, with 9 bases lining up with TRBD1. Trimming took 3 bases from V and 0 from J; bases not matched to a gene: 9. CDR1 is SGDLS, CDR2 YYNGEE, per germline. The CDR3 is 17 amino acids. This CDR3 reads CASSATGGLAMNTEAFF. The CDR3 DNA sequence: TGTGCCAGCAGCGCAACAGGGGGCCTGGCGATGAACACTGAAGCTTTCTTT.

The rearrangement joins TRBV5-1 to TRBJ1-3, with 7 bases fitting TRBD1. V was clipped by 0 bases and J by 0 bases; unmatched bases: 3. In germline, CDR1 is SGHRS, CDR2 YFSETQ. CDR3 length equals 16 residues. For the CDR3, the DNA is TGCGCCAGCAGCTTGGTAGGGGACAGCTCTGGAAACACCATATATTTT. As protein: CASSLVGDSSGNTIYF.

This sequence joins TRBV12-3 or TRBV12-4 and TRBJ2-3; maybe TRBD2 (6 bases). The length of the CDR3 is 13 residues. Trimming shortened V by 6 bases and J by 14 bases, and 21 bases separated the two germline ends. CDR3 sequence reads: CASSRDSLDVLYF. The CDR3 nucleotides are TGTGCCAGCAGCAGGGACTCCCTAGATGTGTTGTATTTT.

About this clone: The sample holds other DNA sequences that translate to the same CDR3. J is TRBJ1-1 and V is TRBV9; D gene unclear. Germline CDR1 reads SGDLS; CDR2 reads YYNGEE. The CDR3 has 14 residues. V lost 2 bases, J lost 4 bases, and 12 bases lay in between. The CDR3 here is CASSVAGGSTEAFF. CDR3 bases: TGTGCCAGCAGCGTGGCAGGCGGGAGCACTGAAGCTTTCTTT. The complete variable domain, with remaining parts taken from reference TRBV9 and TRBJ1-1, reads DSGVTQTPKHLITATGQRVTLRCSPRSGDLSVYWYQQSLDQGLQFLIQYYNGEERAKGNILERFSAQQFPDLHSELNLSSLELGDSALYFCASSVAGGSTEAFFGQGTRLTVV.

The CDR3 reads CASSSGLAGGRDNEQFF. CDR3 sequence (DNA): TGTGCCAGCAGCTCCGGACTAGCGGGGGGGCGGGACAATGAGCAGTTCTTC. The J gene is TRBJ2-1, the V gene TRBV5-4; TRBD2 aligns across 15 bases. The CDR3 spans 17 residues. V shed 3 bases and J 5 bases; nucleotides not matched to a gene: 6. Germline CDR1 is SGHNT and CDR2 is YYREEE (reference sequence). Complete variable domain (other parts from reference TRBV5-4 and TRBJ2-1): ETGVTQSPTHLIKTRGQQVTLRCSSQSGHNTVSWYQQALGQGPQFIFQYYREEENGRGNFPPRFSGLQFPNYSSELNVNALELDDSALYLCASSSGLAGGRDNEQFFGPGTRLTVL.

The chain joins TRBV5-1 to TRBJ2-7; weak D call: TRBD2 (6 bases). Germline CDR1 is SGHRS and CDR2 is YFSETQ. V was pared by 2 bases and J by 0 bases, with 12 bases between. The CDR3 covers 15 residues. The CDR3 nucleotides are TGCGCCAGCAGCTTAGGAGGGTCTAGCTCCTACGAGCAGTACTTC. Amino acids: CASSLGGSSSYEQYF.

The chain uses TRBV5-1 and TRBJ2-7, with D possibly being TRBD2 (5 bases). With 2 bases removed from V and 2 bases from J, the gap between germline ends came to 14 bases. Looked up from germline, CDR1 is SGHRS and CDR2 is YFSETQ. This CDR3 has 15 amino acids. The CDR3 nucleotides are TGCGCCAGCAGCTTTACTAGTTCCCGCGCCTACGAGCAGTACTTC. Encoded protein: CASSFTSSRAYEQYF.

This rearrangement joins TRBV7-2 to TRBJ2-1; TRBD2 might be the D (6 bases). Germline-derived CDR1 and CDR2 are SGHTA and FQGNSA. The CDR3 runs to 14 residues. Deletions cut 5 bases from V and 3 bases from J, with 11 bases between. CDR3 region: CASSPRDFYNEQFF. As DNA, the CDR3 is TGTGCCAGCAGCCCCCGGGACTTCTACAATGAGCAGTTCTTC.

V gene TRBV12-3 or TRBV12-4 combines with J gene TRBJ2-1; 7 nucleotides line up with TRBD1. V lost 2 bases, J lost 13 bases, and 5 bases stayed unmatched. The CDR3 loop spans 12 amino acids. The CDR3 DNA reads TGTGCCAGCAGTTTACCCCGACAGGGTCAGTTCTTC. Its protein product is CASSLPRQGQFF.

The chain employs TRBV25-1 and TRBJ1-3; D unresolved. Germline loops: CDR1 MGHDK, CDR2 SYGVNS. The germline V and J ends were trimmed by 1 base and 4 bases, with 5 bases remaining between them. The CDR3 has 13 amino acids. In DNA, the CDR3 is TGTGCCAGCAGTGAATCAGGCGGAAACACCATATATTTT. It encodes CASSESGGNTIYF.

The gene calls are TRBV19 and TRBJ2-3; perhaps TRBD2 as D (7 bases). This CDR3 comprises 12 residues. Germline lookup yields CDR1 LNHDA and CDR2 SQIVND (reference sequence). Trimming left V 5 bases short and J 7 bases short, with 10 bases between. The CDR3 sequence is CASSRGGYTQYF. CDR3 in DNA: TGTGCCAGTAGTCGCGGGGGCTATACGCAGTATTTT. Full variable domain (remainder filled in from reference TRBV19 and TRBJ2-3): DGGITQSPKYLFRKEGQNVTLSCEQNLNHDAMYWYRQDPGQGLRLIYYSQIVNDFQKGDIAEGYSVSREKKESFPLTVTSAQKNPTAFYLCASSRGGYTQYFGPGTRLTVL.

The genes are TRBV9 and TRBJ2-7; TRBD1 agrees at 9 bases. There are 14 residues in the CDR3. CDR1 SGDLS and CDR2 YYNGEE come from the germline V gene. V was clipped by 3 bases and J by 5 bases; unmatched bases: 6. CDR3 in DNA: TGTGCCAGCAGCGCCGAAACAGGGGGCAACGAGCAGTACTTC. It specifies CASSAETGGNEQYF.

J is TRBJ1-1 and V is TRBV6-5; D is ambiguous. Per germline, CDR1 MNHEY and CDR2 SVGAGI. Trimming pared 6 bases from V and 0 bases from J, leaving 11 bases between. The CDR3 sequence is 14 residues long. CDR3 amino acids: CASSPPYLNTEAFF. CDR3 coding DNA: TGTGCCAGCAGCCCCCCGTATTTGAACACTGAAGCTTTCTTT.

The chain carries TRBV29-1 and TRBJ2-7; TRBD1 matches at 9 bases. The J call may be incorrect, as the DNA end agrees better with TRBJ2-5. The V gene's germline CDR1 is SQVTM and CDR2 ANQGSEA. This CDR3 has 12 residues. CDR3 sequence: CSVAGTGETQYF. The CDR3, as DNA: TGCAGCGTGGCCGGGACAGGGGAGACCCAGTACTTC.

The chain joins TRBV12-3 or TRBV12-4 to TRBJ2-7, with a weak D call TRBD2 (5 bases). The CDR3 length is 13 residues. With 5 bases removed from V and 1 base from J, the gap between germline ends came to 9 bases. CDR3 loop: CASSPRGSYEQYF. The CDR3 DNA follows: TGTGCCAGCAGTCCAAGAGGGTCCTACGAGCAGTACTTC.

In DNA form, the CDR3 reads TGTGCCAGCAGTGAAGTTCCGTTAACTAATGAAAAACTGTTTTTT. Amino acids: CASSEVPLTNEKLFF. The chain carries TRBV6-1 and TRBJ1-4; D is undetermined. This CDR3 contains 15 residues. V dropped 1 base and J dropped 1 base, with 7 bases sitting between them. From germline, CDR1 is MNHNS and CDR2 SASEGT.

V usage is TRBV30 and J usage is TRBJ1-5; no clear D. CDR3 length: 13 amino acids. Germline-derived CDR1 and CDR2 are GTSNPN and SVGIG (reference sequence). V gave up 0 bases and J gave up 3 bases, with 6 bases separating them. The chain's CDR3 is CAWSVQHNQPQHF. The CDR3 coding sequence is TGTGCCTGGAGTGTACAGCACAATCAGCCCCAGCATTTT. Variable domain in full (rest from reference TRBV30 and TRBJ1-5): SQTIHQWPATLVQPVGSPLSLECTVEGTSNPNLYWYRQAAGRGLQLLFYSVGIGQISSEVPQNLSASRPQDRQFILSSKKLLLSDSGFYLCAWSVQHNQPQHFGDGTRLSIL.

The V and J genes are TRBV5-1 and TRBJ2-2; 7 nucleotides match TRBD1. Germline lookup yields CDR1 SGHRS and CDR2 YFSETQ. The CDR3 consists of 16 residues. The V segment lost 8 bases and the J segment 1 base; nucleotides outside the gene matches: 11. CDR3 region: CARTARQGWNTGELFF. DNA of the CDR3: TGCGCCAGAACCGCGAGACAGGGTTGGAACACCGGGGAGCTGTTTTTT.

The chain recombines TRBV4-3 with TRBJ1-5, with TRBD1 identical over 9 bases. The CDR3 extends over 15 amino acids. Germline V gene lookup returns CDR1 LGHNA and CDR2 YSLEER. The V segment lost 0 bases and the J segment 6 bases; nucleotides outside the gene matches: 3. CDR3 DNA sequence: TGCGCCAGCAGCCAAGATTGGACAGGGGCTCAGCCCCAGCATTTT. As protein: CASSQDWTGAQPQHF.

This clone appeared once. The CDR3 nucleotides read TGTGCCAGCCCGCCCACCGGGACTAGCGGGCTTCTGAGCGGGGAGCTGTTTTTT. Translating gives CASPPTGTSGLLSGELFF. This chain links TRBV7-2 with TRBJ2-2, with 12 bases identical to TRBD2. This CDR3 contains 18 residues. The V segment lost 8 bases and the J segment 7 bases; nucleotides outside the gene matches: 17. Germline CDR1 reads SGHTA; CDR2 reads FQGNSA.

This chain links TRBV6-5 with TRBJ1-2; 9 bases agree with TRBD1. Germline CDR1 and CDR2: MNHEY and SVGAGI. CDR3 length equals 14 residues. The trim removed 6 bases at V and 6 bases at J, leaving 8 bases unmatched. CDR3 amino acids: CASRTPTGGNGYTF. The CDR3, as DNA: TGTGCCAGCAGAACCCCGACAGGGGGAAATGGCTACACCTTC.

The rearrangement uses TRBV7-5 and TRBJ1-2; TRBD1, the table's D call, was not compared with the DNA. TRBV7-5 has pseudogene status. This CDR3 comprises 12 residues. The CDR3 region is CARYGTEYGYTF. The CDR3 nucleotides read TGTGCCAGATATGGGACAGAGTATGGCTACACCTTC.